This T cell receptor beta chain is drawn from a study of glioma-infiltrating T cells. Regarding the study as a whole: Non-neoplastic patients had below-expected tissue-blood divergence, while all gliomas exceeded expectation.

This clonotype has more than one count but fewer than ten. The target antigen is unknown. This CDR3 is built from 15 residues. Per germline, CDR1 SGHKS and CDR2 YYEKEE (reference sequence). The V and J ends lost 0 bases and 10 bases, in that order; junction bases with no gene match: 9. Amplification of TCR alpha and beta CDR3 regions from RNA used iRepertoire nested multiplex PCR. Tissue mRNA or PBMC total RNA, roughly 100-400 ng, went into one-step reverse transcription and amplification. One entry per CDR3 protein, called by TCRdb with MiXCR from the multiplex PCR reads. The table has about 93,000 distinct CDR3 sequences, roughly 39% seen once.

This chain joins TRBV5-5 and TRBJ2-1, with 8 bases fitting TRBD1. The sequence derives from a human donor with low-grade glioma or glioblastoma, undergoing nonglioma brain surgery, or in good health (not recorded which). Material for sequencing was glioma tissue, nonneoplastic brain tissue, or PBMCs (not recorded which). The CDR3 DNA sequence: TGTGCCAGCAGCTTGGTTGCAGGGGGCTTCGGAGAGCAGTTCTTC. This translates into CASSLVAGGFGEQFF.